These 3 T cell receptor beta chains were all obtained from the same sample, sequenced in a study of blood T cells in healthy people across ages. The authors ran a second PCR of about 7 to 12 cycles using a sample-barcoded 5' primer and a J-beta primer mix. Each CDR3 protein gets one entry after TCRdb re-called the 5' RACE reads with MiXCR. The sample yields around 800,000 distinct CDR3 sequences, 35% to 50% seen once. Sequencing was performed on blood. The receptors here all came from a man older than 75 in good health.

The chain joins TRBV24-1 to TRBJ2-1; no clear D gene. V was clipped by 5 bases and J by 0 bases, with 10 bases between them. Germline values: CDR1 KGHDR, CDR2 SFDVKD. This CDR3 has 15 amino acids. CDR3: CATSVMGSSYNEQFF. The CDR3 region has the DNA TGTGCCACCAGTGTGATGGGTAGCTCCTACAATGAGCAGTTCTTC.

For the CDR3, the DNA is TGCAGTGCTCCTCCTGGACAGACCAACTATGGCTACACCTTC. Translation: CSAPPGQTNYGYTF. This chain joins TRBV20-1 and TRBJ1-2, with a tentative D call TRBD1 (6 bases). With 5 bases removed from V and 2 bases from J, the gap between germline ends came to 15 bases. This CDR3 spans 14 amino acids. Germline V gene sequence: CDR1 DFQATT, CDR2 SNEGSKA (reference sequence).

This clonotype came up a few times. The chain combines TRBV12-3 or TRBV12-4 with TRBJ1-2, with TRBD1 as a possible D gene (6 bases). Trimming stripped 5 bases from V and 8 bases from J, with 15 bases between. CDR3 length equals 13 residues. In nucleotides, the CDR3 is TGTGCCAGCAGTGCCGACAGGAATAAGGGCTACACCTTC. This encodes CASSADRNKGYTF.